A single T cell receptor beta chain is shown here with its context. The data were taken from a study of T cell responses to AZD1222 COVID-19 vaccine. Measured with immunoSEQ multiplex PCR; TCRdb has only the in-frame clones, and not every one. The sample has tens of thousands of clones; approximately 89% are singletons. The germline CDR1 and CDR2 sequences are MDHEN and SYDVKM. V gave up 6 bases and J gave up 1 base, with 10 bases separating them. CDR3 length equals 15 residues. The V gene is TRBV28, the J gene TRBJ2-6, with a tentative D call TRBD1 (6 bases). The source of this sequence is an adult who received the AZD1222 COVID-19 vaccine. This specimen was peripheral blood, taken 28 days after the second AZD1222 dose. The CDR3 spells CASSSTGSGANVLTF. In nucleotides, the CDR3 is TGTGCCAGCAGCTCTACAGGGTCTGGGGCCAACGTCCTGACTTTC.